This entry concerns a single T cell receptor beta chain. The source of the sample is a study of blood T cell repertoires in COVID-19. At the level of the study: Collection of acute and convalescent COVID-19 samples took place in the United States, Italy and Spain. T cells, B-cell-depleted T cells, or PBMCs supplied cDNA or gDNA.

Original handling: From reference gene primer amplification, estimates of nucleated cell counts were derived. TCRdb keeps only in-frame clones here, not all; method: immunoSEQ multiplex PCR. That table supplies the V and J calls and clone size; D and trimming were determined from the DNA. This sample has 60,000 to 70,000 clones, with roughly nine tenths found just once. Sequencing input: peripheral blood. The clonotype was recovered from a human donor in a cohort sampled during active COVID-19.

CDR3 sequence reads: CASSPRAGGSSYNEQFF. CDR3 coding DNA: TGTGCCAGTAGTCCTCGGGCCGGGGGGAGCTCCTACAATGAGCAGTTCTTC. The rearrangement links TRBV19 to TRBJ2-1, with TRBD2 identical over 7 bases. Germline V lookup: CDR1 LNHDA, CDR2 SQIVND (reference sequence). The length of the CDR3 is 17 residues. V trimming: 5 bases; J trimming: 0 bases; junction bases outside the gene matches: 10.